A single sample gave rise to the 19 T cell receptor beta chains below, sequenced in a study of post-analysis software for immune sequencing data. General study results and limits: TRBV5-6, TRBV5-1 and TRBV20-1 belonged to a set of about 5 TRBV segments that were more frequent in patients than controls.

Unique molecular identifiers tagged the TCR beta cDNA libraries. MiXCR, run by TCRdb on the PCR reads, gives a single entry per CDR3 protein. The repertoire includes roughly 430,000 distinct CDR3 sequences, less than 40% of them detected once, and 7.6% sits in the top ten. Antigens for these TCRs are unknown. What was sequenced was blood. These receptor sequences come from a girl aged 2 to 9 with multiple sclerosis.

This clonotype has a handful of counts. V gene TRBV6-1 combines with J gene TRBJ2-3; 10 bases align to TRBD1. The V and J ends lost 4 bases and 0 bases, in that order; junction bases with no gene match: 4. The germline V gene has CDR1 MNHNS and CDR2 SASEGT. CDR3 length: 16 amino acids. CDR3 sequence reads: CASSALGQGSTDTQYF. The CDR3 coding sequence is TGTGCCAGCAGTGCCCTGGGACAGGGGAGCACAGATACGCAGTATTTT.

This clonotype has more than one count but fewer than ten. The chain links TRBV5-5 to TRBJ2-7, with D perhaps given as TRBD1 or TRBD2 (6 bases each). V lost 1 base and J 2 bases, leaving 10 bases between the germline ends. Germline CDR1 and CDR2: SGHKS and YYEKEE (reference sequence). This CDR3 is built from 14 residues. CDR3 coding DNA: TGTGCCAGCAGCTTGATGGGGGGCGCCTACGAGCAGTACTTC. Protein product: CASSLMGGAYEQYF.

The chain is built from TRBV2 and TRBJ2-7; D not certain. Per the germline V gene, CDR1 is SNHLY and CDR2 is FYNNEI. Trimming removed 6 bases from V and 2 bases from J, with 14 bases in between. This CDR3 contains 14 residues. CDR3 protein: CASRATGPAYEQYF. DNA of the CDR3: TGTGCCAGCAGGGCGACTGGACCAGCCTACGAGCAGTACTTC.

The table lists this clonotype with a few counts. This chain connects TRBV20-1 to TRBJ2-1; tentatively, D is TRBD2 (5 bases). Near its end, the DNA agrees better with TRBJ2-7, so the J call may be wrong. This CDR3 region has 18 residues. The germline CDR1 and CDR2 sequences are DFQATT and SNEGSKA (reference sequence). The CDR3 loop is CSALSPSSGTSSYNEQYF. As DNA, the CDR3 is TGCAGTGCTCTCTCCCCTAGCTCAGGCACCAGCTCCTACAATGAGCAGTACTTC.

The chain is built from TRBV5-1 and TRBJ2-3; 15 positions agree with TRBD2. Unmatched junction bases numbered 5, after V lost 0 bases and J lost 0 bases. Germline V CDR1 and CDR2: SGHRS, YFSETQ. This CDR3 is built from 19 residues. The CDR3 protein is CASSLAGTSGGHSTDTQYF. The CDR3 DNA reads as TGCGCCAGCAGCTTGGCCGGGACTAGCGGGGGGCACAGCACAGATACGCAGTATTTT.

The chain combines TRBV4-2 with TRBJ2-1; the match to TRBD1 covers 8 bases. The ends lost 4 bases at V and 5 bases at J; junction bases unmatched: 7. This CDR3 comprises 15 residues. Looked up from germline, CDR1 is LGHNA and CDR2 is YNFKEQ. The CDR3: CASSRYGTGNNEQFF. The CDR3 nucleotides are TGTGCCAGCAGCCGCTATGGGACAGGTAACAATGAGCAGTTCTTC.

The table lists this clonotype with a few counts. This chain joins TRBV6-6 and TRBJ2-5; TRBD2 agrees at 7 bases. The V and J ends lost 2 bases and 3 bases, in that order; junction bases with no gene match: 3. Germline CDR1 and CDR2: MNHNY and SVGAGI (reference sequence). This CDR3 is built from 14 residues. DNA for the CDR3: TGTGCCAGCAGTTACGTCGGGGGGAAAGAGACCCAGTACTTC. Its protein product is CASSYVGGKETQYF.

Of note for this clonotype: One end of the junction does not line up with germline, which may come from a read error. V is TRBV10-3 and J is TRBJ2-1; D may be TRBD2 (5 bases). The germline gives CDR1 ENHRY, CDR2 SYGVKD. There are 15 residues in the CDR3. CDR3 coding DNA: TGTGCCATCAGTGAGGCCGGGAACCCCTACAATGGGCAGTTCTTC. Translated, it gives CAISEAGNPYNGQFF.

The chain carries TRBV7-9 and TRBJ2-7; unclear D gene. Germline lookup yields CDR1 SEHNR and CDR2 FQNEAQ (reference sequence). The CDR3 runs to 14 residues. V lost 7 bases, J lost 0 bases, and 13 bases lay in between. CDR3 protein: CASTQLETSYEQYF. CDR3 bases: TGTGCCAGCACCCAGTTAGAGACCTCCTACGAGCAGTACTTC.

The gene calls are TRBV12-3 or TRBV12-4 and TRBJ1-1; a weak D match, TRBD1 (5 bases). V lost 2 bases to trimming and J lost 4 bases, with 14 bases between them. The CDR3 has 15 residues. CDR3 DNA sequence: TGTGCCAGCAGTTTACGAGGGGCTTTAGTCACTGAAGCTTTCTTT. Its protein is CASSLRGALVTEAFF.

This clonotype showed up just a few times. The V call is TRBV6-5, the J call TRBJ2-3; 9 bases map to TRBD2. The germline gives CDR1 MNHEY, CDR2 SVGAGI. V was clipped by 6 bases and J by 4 bases; unmatched bases: 8. The length of the CDR3 is 15 residues. CDR3 protein: CASRGLALVSDTQYF. For the CDR3, the DNA is TGTGCCAGCAGAGGACTAGCGCTAGTGTCAGATACGCAGTATTTT.

The rearrangement joins TRBV7-6 to TRBJ2-3; TRBD1 might be the D (6 bases). Deletions cut 2 bases from V and 2 bases from J, with 17 bases between. This CDR3 spans 17 amino acids. Germline assignment: CDR1 SGHVS and CDR2 FNYEAQ. The CDR3 region is CASSLRVAGVDTDTQYF. CDR3 DNA sequence: TGTGCCAGCAGCTTAAGAGTGGCAGGGGTGGACACAGATACGCAGTATTTT.

The chain uses TRBV4-3 and TRBJ2-6; no reliable D call. The CDR3 spans 18 residues. The V gene lost 0 bases and the J gene lost 0 bases, with 12 bases spanning the gap. Germline loops: CDR1 LGHNA, CDR2 YSLEER. CDR3 bases: TGCGCCAGCAGCCAAGAGGTGCGCGCTTTCTCTGGGGCCAACGTCCTGACTTTC. This encodes CASSQEVRAFSGANVLTF.

The chain has TRBV12-3 or TRBV12-4 and TRBJ1-5; the D is unclear. Trimming shortened V by 6 bases and J by 0 bases, and 9 bases separated the two germline ends. The CDR3 has 14 amino acids. The CDR3 DNA reads as TGTGCCAGCAGAGACGGGAATAGCAATCAGCCCCAGCATTTT. Its translation: CASRDGNSNQPQHF.

This clonotype was seen more than once but under ten times. The chain employs TRBV6-5 and TRBJ1-1; no clear D gene. CDR1 is MNHEY and CDR2 is SVGAGI in the germline V gene. This CDR3 has 12 residues. Trimming stripped 5 bases from V and 3 bases from J, with 7 bases between. In nucleotides, the CDR3 is TGTGCCAGCAGTGACGGTGACACTGAAGCTTTCTTT. Protein product: CASSDGDTEAFF.

The J gene is TRBJ2-4, the V gene TRBV29-1, with a tentative D call TRBD2 (6 bases). The last part of the DNA fits TRBJ2-7 better; the J call may be wrong. The CDR3 contains 15 residues. Germline V lookup: CDR1 SQVTM, CDR2 ANQGSEA. The CDR3 sequence is CSAVPAGIRAYEQYF. The CDR3 DNA is TGCAGCGCTGTTCCAGCGGGTATTAGGGCCTACGAGCAGTACTTC.

This clonotype was observed a few times. V usage is TRBV7-3 and J usage is TRBJ2-3, with a weak D call TRBD1 (6 bases). V lost 4 bases and J lost 6, with 14 bases in between. CDR1 is SGHTA, CDR2 FQGTGA, per germline. This CDR3 contains 14 residues. The CDR3 nucleotides are TGTGCCAGCAGCTCCGGGACATCAATGGATACGCAGTATTTT. It encodes CASSSGTSMDTQYF.

The chain uses TRBV24-1 and TRBJ1-4, with a weak D call TRBD1 (5 bases). Germline V gene sequence: CDR1 KGHDR, CDR2 SFDVKD. The ends were cut back, 3 bases at V and 14 bases at J, with 12 bases in the middle. This CDR3 contains 12 residues. CDR3 residues: CATSDIRGVLFF. Written as DNA, the CDR3 is TGTGCCACCAGTGATATCAGAGGGGTGCTGTTTTTT.

The chain couples TRBV2 to TRBJ2-7, with no clear D. The CDR3 consists of 11 residues. Between the trimmed V and J ends, which lost 4 bases and 5 bases, there was a span of 6 bases. Germline-derived CDR1 and CDR2 are SNHLY and FYNNEI. The CDR3 is CASSGGNEQYF. In DNA form, the CDR3 reads TGTGCCAGCAGTGGCGGAAACGAGCAGTACTTC.